This T cell receptor beta chain emerged from a study of shared clonotypes between healthy human individuals. Study findings and constraints: Naive CD4 clonotype sharing across several donors was approximately 5%.

Details on this clone: The antigen remains unidentified.

Authors' data handling: Sequence data from immunoSEQ were junction-only and lacked quality scores; consequently, filtering differed. Data came from immunoSEQ multiplex PCR; TCRdb stores just in-frame clones and leaves some out. From that table come the V and J calls and clone size; the DNA was used to work out D and trimming. The data hold approximately 1.5 million clones, with approximately 98.5% observed a single time. This CDR3 contains 15 residues. The ends were cut back, 7 bases at V and 5 bases at J, with 18 bases in the middle. Germline V gene sequence: CDR1 LNHDA, CDR2 SQIVND (reference sequence).

This receptor was taken from a man aged 25 to 40 in good health. V usage is TRBV19 and J usage is TRBJ2-1; D possibly corresponds to TRBD1 (5 bases). The sequencing input was naive CD4+ T cells sorted from blood. The subset was: CD45RA+ positively selected. CDR3 DNA: TGTGCCAGTACAATTAGTTTAGGGGCGAACAATGAGCAGTTCTTC. It translates to CASTISLGANNEQFF.